These 16 T cell receptor beta chains were all obtained from the same sample, sequenced in a study of immune evolution from preneoplasia to lung adenocarcinoma. Profiling relied on immunoSEQ multiplex PCR, and the TCRdb table lists in-frame clones only, not all of them. The sample records about 3,400 clones, 60% to 75% being singletons. What was sequenced was FFPE lung adenocarcinoma in situ tissue. These receptors were taken from a person aged 55-85 years with lung adenocarcinoma.

J is TRBJ2-3 and V is TRBV5-1; D is undetermined. V gave up 2 bases and J gave up 2 bases, with 12 bases separating them. The CDR3 covers 15 residues. CDR1 is SGHRS and CDR2 is YFSETQ in the germline V gene. The CDR3 region is CASSFTDGTTDTQYF. CDR3 DNA sequence: TGCGCCAGCAGCTTCACCGACGGAACCACAGATACGCAGTATTTT.

The rearrangement links TRBV6-6 to TRBJ1-5; TRBD1 is a possible D gene (5 bases). V lost 2 bases to trimming and J lost 2 bases, with 7 bases between them. Germline-derived CDR1 and CDR2 are MNHNY and SVGAGI (reference sequence). The CDR3 is 14 amino acids. The CDR3 nucleotides are TGTGCCAGCAGTTACGGGGGTGGCAATCAGCCCCAGCATTTT. It specifies CASSYGGGNQPQHF.

This chain connects TRBV5-1 to TRBJ2-1, with 11 bases identical to TRBD2. The trim removed 4 bases at V and 8 bases at J, leaving 8 bases unmatched. Germline CDR1 is SGHRS and CDR2 is YFSETQ. The CDR3 sequence is 15 residues long. CDR3 in amino acids: CASSRTSGGMDEQFF. As DNA, the CDR3 is TGCGCCAGCAGCAGAACTAGCGGGGGAATGGATGAGCAGTTCTTC.

The chain is built from TRBV4-3 and TRBJ2-7; D remains ambiguous. The V end was cut by 4 bases, the J end by 3 bases, with 10 bases between. CDR3 length: 13 amino acids. CDR1 is LGHNA and CDR2 is YSLEER in the germline V gene. CDR3 residues: CASSRDTGYEQYF. CDR3 bases: TGCGCCAGCAGCCGAGACACTGGCTACGAGCAGTACTTC.

The chain uses TRBV19 and TRBJ1-3, with D perhaps TRBD1 (6 bases). Germline V gene lookup returns CDR1 LNHDA and CDR2 SQIVND (reference sequence). V was shortened by 0 bases and J by 0 bases, with 6 bases between the two germline ends. This CDR3 is built from 15 residues. The CDR3 DNA is TGTGCCAGTAGTATAGAGGACAGCTCTGGAAACACCATATATTTT. The encoded protein is CASSIEDSSGNTIYF. Full variable domain (missing parts from reference TRBV19 and TRBJ1-3): DGGITQSPKYLFRKEGQNVTLSCEQNLNHDAMYWYRQDPGQGLRLIYYSQIVNDFQKGDIAEGYSVSREKKESFPLTVTSAQKNPTAFYLCASSIEDSSGNTIYFGEGSWLTVV.

The chain is built from TRBV15 and TRBJ2-1, with 14 positions matching TRBD2. V trimming: 0 bases; J trimming: 8 bases; junction bases outside the gene matches: 12. The germline gives CDR1 LNHNV, CDR2 YYDKDF (reference sequence). The CDR3 spans 19 residues. CDR3 region: CATSRDPTSGGAFSDEQFF. Here the CDR3 DNA reads TGTGCCACCAGCAGAGATCCGACTAGCGGGGGGGCTTTTAGCGATGAGCAGTTCTTC.

V gene TRBV18 combines with J gene TRBJ1-4; D possibly corresponds to TRBD1 (5 bases). The germline gives CDR1 KGHSH, CDR2 LQKENI. Trimming pared 3 bases from V and 7 bases from J, leaving 12 bases between. The CDR3 runs 14 residues. As DNA, the CDR3 is TGTGCCAGCTCACCCGGGGTCGGGGGTGAAAAACTGTTTTTT. Its protein product is CASSPGVGGEKLFF.

The chain joins TRBV7-2 to TRBJ1-2; D unresolved. This CDR3 spans 13 amino acids. CDR1 SGHTA and CDR2 FQGNSA come from the germline V gene. Deletions cut 5 bases from V and 1 base from J, with 8 bases between. The CDR3 protein is CASSPWNNYGYTF. CDR3 nucleotide sequence: TGTGCCAGCAGCCCCTGGAATAACTATGGCTACACCTTC.

V usage is TRBV30 and J usage is TRBJ1-3; 7 bases match TRBD1. Germline V gives CDR1 GTSNPN, CDR2 SVGIG (reference sequence). After removal of 0 bases from V and 4 bases from J, the junction contained 3 bases not matched to a gene. The CDR3 contains 14 residues. The CDR3 here is CAWSVGTAGNTIYF. The DNA for the CDR3 is TGTGCCTGGAGTGTAGGGACAGCGGGAAACACCATATATTTT. The whole variable domain, filled in from reference TRBV30 and TRBJ1-3, reads SQTIHQWPATLVQPVGSPLSLECTVEGTSNPNLYWYRQAAGRGLQLLFYSVGIGQISSEVPQNLSASRPQDRQFILSSKKLLLSDSGFYLCAWSVGTAGNTIYFGEGSWLTVV.

CDR3 loop: CASRHLREGDYEQYF. CDR3 coding DNA: TGTGCCAGCAGACACCTCCGGGAGGGAGATTACGAGCAGTACTTC. The chain has TRBV28 and TRBJ2-7; 8 positions match TRBD2. The CDR3 is 15 amino acids. V lost 6 bases and J lost 4; bases outside the gene matches: 11. Germline V gene lookup returns CDR1 MDHEN and CDR2 SYDVKM.

This clone appeared once. The chain links TRBV5-6 to TRBJ2-7, with D unresolved. The germline gives CDR1 SGHDT, CDR2 YYEEEE. Trimming left V 4 bases short and J 3 bases short, with 11 bases between. The CDR3 consists of 13 residues. CDR3 region: CASSPAPGYEQYF. In DNA, the CDR3 is TGTGCCAGCAGCCCCGCGCCGGGCTACGAGCAGTACTTC.

This chain uses TRBV9 with TRBJ2-5, with TRBD2 matching 7 bases. V lost 1 base, J lost 5 bases, and 8 bases stayed unmatched. Germline V CDR1 and CDR2: SGDLS, YYNGEE. This CDR3 spans 15 amino acids. The CDR3 sequence is CASSVRGDGWETQYF. The DNA of the CDR3 is TGTGCCAGCAGCGTACGGGGGGACGGATGGGAGACCCAGTACTTC. The variable domain in full, with the rest retrieved from reference TRBV9 and TRBJ2-5, is DSGVTQTPKHLITATGQRVTLRCSPRSGDLSVYWYQQSLDQGLQFLIQYYNGEERAKGNILERFSAQQFPDLHSELNLSSLELGDSALYFCASSVRGDGWETQYFGPGTRLLVL.

The chain is built from TRBV6-6 and TRBJ1-6; 7 bases fit TRBD1. V shed 0 bases and J 8 bases; nucleotides not matched to a gene: 4. CDR3 length: 15 residues. CDR1 and CDR2 (germline): MNHNY, SVGAGI (reference sequence). The chain's CDR3 is CASSYSTGYDSPLHF. The CDR3 coding sequence is TGTGCCAGCAGTTACTCGACAGGGTACGATTCACCCCTCCACTTT.

The V gene is TRBV7-9, the J gene TRBJ1-2; 10 nucleotides line up with TRBD1. Germline CDR1 reads SEHNR; CDR2 reads FQNEAQ (reference sequence). J gave up 5 bases and V 5 bases, and 8 bases lay outside the gene matches. This CDR3 spans 15 amino acids. CDR3 amino acids: CASSPGTGVLYGYTF. CDR3 bases: TGTGCCAGCAGCCCAGGGACAGGGGTCCTTTATGGCTACACCTTC.

This clone was observed a handful of times. The chain has TRBV28 and TRBJ1-6, with 12 bases fitting TRBD1. The CDR3 length is 18 residues. Looked up from germline, CDR1 is MDHEN and CDR2 is SYDVKM. Trimming removed 5 bases from V and 10 bases from J; junction bases left unmatched: 15. The CDR3 reads CASSLSPGQGASRSPLHF. The CDR3 bases are TGTGCCAGCAGTCTCTCCCCGGGACAGGGGGCGTCGAGGTCACCCCTCCACTTT.

The rearrangement uses TRBV27 and TRBJ1-2; 7 bases match TRBD1. The CDR3 has 15 amino acids. Germline CDR1 and CDR2: MNHEY and SMNVEV (reference sequence). V lost 6 bases, J lost 1 base, and 8 bases stayed unmatched. CDR3 protein: CASSPVTGNNYGYTF. As DNA, the CDR3 is TGTGCCAGCAGCCCGGTGACAGGGAATAACTATGGCTACACCTTC.